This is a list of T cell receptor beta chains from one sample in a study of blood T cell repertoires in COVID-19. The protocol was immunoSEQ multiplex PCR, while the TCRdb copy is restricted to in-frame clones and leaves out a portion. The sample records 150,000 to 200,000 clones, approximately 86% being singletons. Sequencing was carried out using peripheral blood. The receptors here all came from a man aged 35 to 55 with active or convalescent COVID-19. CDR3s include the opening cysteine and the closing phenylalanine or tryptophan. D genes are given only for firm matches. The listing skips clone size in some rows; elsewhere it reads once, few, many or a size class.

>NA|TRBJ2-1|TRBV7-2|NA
CASSPNSQWASYNEQFF
TGTGCCAGCAGCCCCAATTCACAGTGGGCTTCCTACAATGAGCAGTTCTTC
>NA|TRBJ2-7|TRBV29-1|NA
CSVEFTSYEQYF
TGCAGCGTTGAATTTACATCCTACGAGCAGTACTTC
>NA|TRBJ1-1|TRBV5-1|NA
CASSLGRDHSKAFF
TGCGCCAGCAGCTTGGGGCGGGACCACTCTAAAGCTTTCTTT
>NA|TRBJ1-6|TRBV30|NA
CAWSVREPPLHF
TGTGCCTGGAGTGTACGCGAACCACCTCTCCACTTT
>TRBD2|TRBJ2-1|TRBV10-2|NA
CASRLAGASYNEQFF
TGCGCCAGCAGGTTAGCGGGGGCCTCCTACAATGAGCAGTTCTTC
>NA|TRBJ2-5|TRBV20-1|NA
CSAIQETQYF
TGCAGTGCAATACAAGAGACCCAGTACTTC
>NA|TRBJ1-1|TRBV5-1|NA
CASSLQGYDTEAFF
TGCGCCAGCAGCTTACAGGGATATGACACTGAAGCTTTCTTT
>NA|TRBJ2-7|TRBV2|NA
CANSRVKDEQYF
TGTGCCAATTCACGGGTTAAAGACGAGCAGTACTTC
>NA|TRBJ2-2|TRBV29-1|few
CSAMGVRVSTGELFF
TGCAGCGCTATGGGTGTGAGGGTGAGCACCGGGGAGCTGTTTTTT
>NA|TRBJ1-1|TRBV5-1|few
CASSAFQGTNTEAFF
TGCGCCAGCAGCGCCTTCCAGGGGACGAACACTGAAGCTTTCTTT
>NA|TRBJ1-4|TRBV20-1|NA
CSARLYEKLFF
TGCAGTGCTAGACTGTATGAAAAACTGTTTTTT
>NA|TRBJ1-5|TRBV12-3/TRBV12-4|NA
CASSQDYQPQHF
TGTGCCAGCAGTCAGGATTATCAGCCCCAGCATTTT
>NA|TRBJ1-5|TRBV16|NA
CASSQSEDWTVSNQPQHF
TGTGCCAGCAGCCAATCGGAGGATTGGACAGTAAGCAATCAGCCCCAGCATTTT
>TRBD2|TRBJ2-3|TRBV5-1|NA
CASNPLGGGSTDTQYF
TGCGCCAGCAACCCTCTGGGCGGGGGGAGCACAGATACGCAGTATTTT
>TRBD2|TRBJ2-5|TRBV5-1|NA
CASSTGTSGGQETQYF
TGCGCCAGCAGCACCGGGACTAGCGGGGGCCAAGAGACCCAGTACTTC
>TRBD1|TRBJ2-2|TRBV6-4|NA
CASGAGTGGAGELFF
TGTGCCAGTGGGGCCGGGACAGGGGGCGCCGGGGAGCTGTTTTTT
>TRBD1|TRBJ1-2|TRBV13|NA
CASSAWDSSNYGYTF
TGTGCCAGCAGCGCTTGGGACAGTTCTAACTATGGCTACACCTTC
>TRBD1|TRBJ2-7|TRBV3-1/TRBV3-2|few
CASSQGTGISEQYF
TGTGCCAGCAGCCAAGGGACAGGGATTAGCGAGCAGTACTTC
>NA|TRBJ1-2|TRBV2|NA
CASSETAHRDYGYTF
TGTGCCAGCAGTGAAACTGCCCACCGCGACTATGGCTACACCTTC
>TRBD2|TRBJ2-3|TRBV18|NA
CASSPRVAGGTDTQYF
TGTGCCAGCTCACCAAGGGTAGCGGGGGGCACAGATACGCAGTATTTT
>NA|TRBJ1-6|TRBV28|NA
CASSFPPGTNSPLHF
TGTGCCAGCAGTTTCCCCCCAGGCACGAATTCACCCCTCCACTTT
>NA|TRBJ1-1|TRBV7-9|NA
CASDGGATEAFF
TGTGCCAGCGACGGAGGGGCGACTGAAGCTTTCTTT
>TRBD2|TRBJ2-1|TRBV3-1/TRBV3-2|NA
CASSQGPISSGGAYEQFF
TGTGCCAGCAGCCAAGGGCCTATTTCTAGCGGGGGGGCCTATGAGCAGTTCTTC
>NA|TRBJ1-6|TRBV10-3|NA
CAISTTGDSPLHF
TGTGCCATTAGTACTACCGGGGATTCACCCCTCCACTTT
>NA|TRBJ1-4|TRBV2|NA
CASTEGVKLFF
TGTGCCAGCACCGAGGGAGTAAAACTGTTTTTT
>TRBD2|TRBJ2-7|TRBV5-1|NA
CASSPSGTSGDLRSYEQYF
TGCGCCAGCAGCCCCTCCGGGACTAGCGGGGACCTTCGATCCTACGAGCAGTACTTC
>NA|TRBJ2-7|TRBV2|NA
CASSEPGSYEQYF
TGTGCCAGCAGTGAGCCGGGGAGCTACGAGCAGTACTTC
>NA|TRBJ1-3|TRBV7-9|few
CASRGVAGNTIYF
TGTGCCAGCAGAGGGGTGGCGGGAAACACCATATATTTT
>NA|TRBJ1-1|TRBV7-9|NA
CASSSDSNTEAFF
TGTGCCAGCAGTTCCGACAGTAACACTGAAGCTTTCTTT
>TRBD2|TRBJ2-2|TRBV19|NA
CASSILRAGAGELFF
TGTGCCAGTAGTATTTTACGGGCGGGGGCCGGGGAGCTGTTTTTT
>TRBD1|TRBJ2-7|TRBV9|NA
CASSITGTADPYEQYF
TGTGCCAGCAGCATCACCGGGACAGCCGACCCCTACGAGCAGTACTTC
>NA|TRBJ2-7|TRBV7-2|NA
CASSPTTYEQYF
TGTGCCAGCAGCCCCACTACCTACGAGCAGTACTTC
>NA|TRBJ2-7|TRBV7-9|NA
CASSLTGSLEQQYF
TGTGCCAGCAGCCTCACCGGGTCCCTAGAGCAGCAGTACTTC
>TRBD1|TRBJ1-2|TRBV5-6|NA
CASSLGTGGSGYTF
TGTGCCAGCAGCTTGGGGACAGGGGGCTCTGGCTACACCTTC
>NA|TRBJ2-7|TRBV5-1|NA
CASSSGAAAHYEQYF
TGCGCCAGCAGCTCTGGGGCAGCAGCCCACTACGAGCAGTACTTC
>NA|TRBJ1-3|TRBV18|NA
CASSDTGRGDTIYF
TGTGCCAGCTCAGACACGGGGCGCGGGGACACCATATATTTT
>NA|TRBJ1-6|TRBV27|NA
CASSKYRGFNSPLHF
TGTGCCAGCAGTAAATATAGGGGCTTTAATTCACCCCTCCACTTT
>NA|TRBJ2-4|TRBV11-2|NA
CASSLDHKNIQYF
TGTGCCAGCAGCTTAGATCACAAAAACATTCAGTACTTC
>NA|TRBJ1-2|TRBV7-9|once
CASTPRGGYGYTF
TGTGCCAGCACCCCCCGGGGGGGCTATGGCTACACCTTC
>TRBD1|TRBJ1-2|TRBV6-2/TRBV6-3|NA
CASSYGPGQKGYTF
TGTGCCAGCAGTTACGGGCCGGGACAGAAGGGCTACACCTTC
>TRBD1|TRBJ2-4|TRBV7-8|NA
CASSPPTGANIQYF
TGTGCCAGCAGCCCCCCCACAGGGGCGAACATTCAGTACTTC
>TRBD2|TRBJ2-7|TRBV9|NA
CASGPSGGAGGEEQYF
TGTGCCAGCGGACCTAGCGGGGGGGCTGGAGGAGAGGAGCAGTACTTC
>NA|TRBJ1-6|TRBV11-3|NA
CASSFETGSPLHF
TGTGCCAGCAGCTTCGAAACAGGTTCACCCCTCCACTTT
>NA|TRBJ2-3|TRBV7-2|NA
CASTVRGSTDTQYF
TGTGCCAGCACCGTAAGGGGGTCCACAGATACGCAGTATTTT
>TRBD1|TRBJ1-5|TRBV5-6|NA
CASSPGGGNQPQHF
TGTGCCAGCAGTCCAGGGGGCGGCAATCAGCCCCAGCATTTT
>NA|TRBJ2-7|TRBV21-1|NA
CASSIRDREYNEQYF
TGTGCCAGCAGCATCCGGGACAGGGAGTACAACGAGCAGTACTTC
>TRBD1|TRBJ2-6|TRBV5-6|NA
CASSSGGAGANVLTF
TGTGCCAGCAGCTCAGGGGGCGCTGGGGCCAACGTCCTGACTTTC
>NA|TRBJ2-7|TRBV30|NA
CAWTLGSFPGEQYF
TGTGCCTGGACCCTCGGGTCATTCCCGGGGGAGCAGTACTTC
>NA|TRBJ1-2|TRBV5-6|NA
CASSLEAGAPRGYGYTF
TGTGCCAGCAGCTTGGAGGCAGGGGCCCCCCGGGGCTATGGCTACACCTTC
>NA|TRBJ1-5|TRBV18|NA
CASSQRERASSSNQPQHF
TGTGCCAGCTCACAACGGGAACGGGCCTCCTCAAGCAATCAGCCCCAGCATTTT
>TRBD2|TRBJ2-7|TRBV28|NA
CASRRAGADAYEQYF
TGTGCCAGCAGGCGAGCGGGGGCCGACGCCTACGAGCAGTACTTC